The T cell receptor (beta chain) under discussion was sequenced for a study of blood T cell repertoires in COVID-19. Across the study: T cells, B-cell-depleted T cells, or PBMCs supplied cDNA or gDNA.

Germline assignment: CDR1 MNHEY and CDR2 SMNVEV (reference sequence). This CDR3 has 15 residues. Germline trimming cut 8 bases from V and 8 bases from J; bases unmatched to any gene: 12. The assay was immunoSEQ multiplex PCR, and TCRdb's table has in-frame clones only and misses some. Of some 310,000 clones listed, roughly nine tenths are singletons. Seattle cases were enrolled at active infection and followed longitudinally. This chain links TRBV27 with TRBJ2-1, with 10 bases matching TRBD2. The sequencing sample was made of peripheral blood. This receptor was obtained from a woman in her 30s with COVID-19, enrolled during active disease. As DNA, the CDR3 is TGTGCCAGCCGACCCTCTAGCGGGAGTGTCTATGAGCAGTTCTTC. This translates into CASRPSSGSVYEQFF.